The 5 T cell receptor beta chains below were found in one sample sequenced in a study of T cell responses to AZD1222 COVID-19 vaccine. Clones were sequenced by immunoSEQ multiplex PCR, and TCRdb holds only the in-frame ones, with some missing. Counted here are some 110,000 clones, 90% occurring once; the ten biggest clones make up 5% to 5.5%. The sequencing here drew on peripheral blood, taken on day 0 of AZD1222 vaccination. The receptors come from an adult in good health.

Concerning this clone: The same CDR3 is also encoded by other DNA sequences in this sample. The chain links TRBV4-3 to TRBJ2-1, with 7 bases that match TRBD2. This CDR3 region has 16 residues. J was trimmed by 3 bases and V by 0 bases; bases with no gene match: 5. The germline V gene encodes CDR1 LGHNA and CDR2 YSLEER. This CDR3 reads CASSQDRGRGYNEQFF. The CDR3 DNA follows: TGCGCCAGCAGCCAAGATCGTGGGAGGGGCTACAATGAGCAGTTCTTC.

The chain recombines TRBV7-2 with TRBJ1-1; D call uncertain. V was cut by 4 bases and J by 2 bases, with 14 bases left in between. The CDR3 spans 15 residues. The germline CDR1 and CDR2 sequences are SGHTA and FQGNSA. As DNA, the CDR3 is TGTGCCAGCAGCTCGGCAGCCCTAACTAACACTGAAGCTTTCTTT. This translates into CASSSAALTNTEAFF.

This chain joins TRBV12-3 or TRBV12-4 and TRBJ2-3; TRBD2 might be the D (5 bases). V was clipped by 5 bases and J by 4 bases, with 7 bases between them. The CDR3 contains 12 residues. The CDR3: CASSRGSDTQYF. In nucleotides, the CDR3 is TGTGCCAGCAGTCGGGGTTCAGATACGCAGTATTTT.

The chain combines TRBV28 with TRBJ1-3; the match to TRBD1 covers 9 bases. Germline trimming cut 5 bases from V and 4 bases from J; bases unmatched to any gene: 9. Germline V gene lookup returns CDR1 MDHEN and CDR2 SYDVKM. This CDR3 is 16 amino acids long. The CDR3 DNA reads TGTGCCAGCAGTGCGCCGGGACAGGGTGCCGGAAACACCATATATTTT. The encoded protein is CASSAPGQGAGNTIYF. The full variable domain, completed using reference TRBV28 and TRBJ1-3, is DVKVTQSSRYLVKRTGEKVFLECVQDMDHENMFWYRQDPGLGLRLIYFSYDVKMKEKGDIPEGYSVSREKKERFSLILESASTNQTSMYLCASSAPGQGAGNTIYFGEGSWLTVV.

The chain employs TRBV5-5 and TRBJ1-5; 7 bases are shared with TRBD1. Trimming took 4 bases from V and 4 from J; bases not matched to a gene: 5. In germline, CDR1 is SGHKS, CDR2 YYEKEE (reference sequence). CDR3 size: 14 residues. Here the CDR3 reads CASSQGQFNQPQHF. The CDR3 DNA sequence: TGTGCCAGCAGCCAGGGACAGTTTAATCAGCCCCAGCATTTT.